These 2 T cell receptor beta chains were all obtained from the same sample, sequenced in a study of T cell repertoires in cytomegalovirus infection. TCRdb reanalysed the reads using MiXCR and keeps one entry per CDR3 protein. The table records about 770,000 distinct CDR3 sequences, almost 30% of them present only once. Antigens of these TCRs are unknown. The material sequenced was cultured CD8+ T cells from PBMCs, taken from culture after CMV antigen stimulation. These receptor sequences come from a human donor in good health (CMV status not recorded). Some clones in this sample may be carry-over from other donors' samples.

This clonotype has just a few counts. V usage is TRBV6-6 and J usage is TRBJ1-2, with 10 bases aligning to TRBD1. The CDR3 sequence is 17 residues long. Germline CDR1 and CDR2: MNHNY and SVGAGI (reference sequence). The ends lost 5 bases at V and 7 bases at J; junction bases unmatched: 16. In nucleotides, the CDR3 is TGTGCCAGCAGTCGACTCGACGTTGAAAGGACAGGGGGTGGCTACACCTTC. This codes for CASSRLDVERTGGGYTF.

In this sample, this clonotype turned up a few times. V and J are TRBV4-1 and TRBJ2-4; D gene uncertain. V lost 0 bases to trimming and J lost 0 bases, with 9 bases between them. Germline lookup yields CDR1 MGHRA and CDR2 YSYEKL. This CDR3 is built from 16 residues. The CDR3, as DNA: TGCGCCAGCAGCCAAGACAGGCTAGAAGCCAAAAACATTCAGTACTTC. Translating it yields CASSQDRLEAKNIQYF.